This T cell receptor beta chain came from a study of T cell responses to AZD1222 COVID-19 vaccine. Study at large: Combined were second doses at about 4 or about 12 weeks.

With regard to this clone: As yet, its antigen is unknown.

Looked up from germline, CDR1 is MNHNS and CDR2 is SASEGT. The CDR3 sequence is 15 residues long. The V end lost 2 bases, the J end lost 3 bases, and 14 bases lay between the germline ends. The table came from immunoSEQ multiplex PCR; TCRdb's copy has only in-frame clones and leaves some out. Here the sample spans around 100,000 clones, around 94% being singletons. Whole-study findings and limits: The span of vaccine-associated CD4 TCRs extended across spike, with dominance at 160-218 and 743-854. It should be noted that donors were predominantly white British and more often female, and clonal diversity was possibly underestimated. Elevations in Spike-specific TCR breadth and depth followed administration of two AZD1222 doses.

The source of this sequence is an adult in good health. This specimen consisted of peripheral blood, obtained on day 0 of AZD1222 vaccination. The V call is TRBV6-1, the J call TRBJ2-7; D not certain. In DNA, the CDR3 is TGTGCCAGCAGTGAAAGTCCCGGGCTTATCTACGAGCAGTACTTC. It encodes CASSESPGLIYEQYF.